The 2 T cell receptor beta chains below were found in one sample sequenced in a study of blood T cell repertoires in COVID-19. The table came from immunoSEQ multiplex PCR; TCRdb's copy has only in-frame clones and leaves some out. The sample has some 150,000 clones; about 88% are singletons. Sequencing input: PBMCs or T cells enriched from blood (not recorded which). The source of these receptors is a human donor with acute COVID-19. The donor label of this sample is uncertain.

The chain couples TRBV2 to TRBJ2-3, with D uncertain. Per germline, CDR1 SNHLY and CDR2 FYNNEI. CDR3 size: 14 residues. V gave up 11 bases and J gave up 2 bases, with 17 bases separating them. DNA of the CDR3: TGTGCCGAGCTCAGTGGTAGCTTCACAGATACGCAGTATTTT. Its translation: CAELSGSFTDTQYF.

The chain recombines TRBV28 with TRBJ2-7; 9 positions agree with TRBD1. The CDR3 has 15 residues. The V segment lost 5 bases and the J segment 2 bases; nucleotides outside the gene matches: 7. Germline CDR1 MDHEN, CDR2 SYDVKM. This CDR3 reads CASSPPGTGPYEQYF. The CDR3 coding sequence is TGTGCCAGCAGTCCTCCCGGGACAGGGCCCTACGAGCAGTACTTC.